The rows below give T cell receptor beta chains drawn from one sample of a study of CD8 T cells in Susac syndrome. Each CDR3 protein is one row after TCRdb ran MiXCR on the immunoSEQ multiplex PCR reads. This table has about 200,000 distinct CDR3 sequences, roughly 94% appearing once. The sample taken for sequencing was CD4+ T cells from PBMCs. The receptors here all came from a human donor in good health. Each CDR3 is given with its conserved first and last residue. D genes are given only for firm matches. The size entry is marked missing in some rows and otherwise reads once, few, many or a size class.

j_call,v_call,clone_size,d_call,cdr3_aa,cdr3_nt
TRBJ2-7,TRBV12-3/TRBV12-4,NA,NA,CASRQGVEQYF,TGTGCCAGCAGACAGGGTGTCGAGCAGTACTTC
TRBJ1-2,TRBV9,NA,NA,CASRGGISPSNYGYTF,TGTGCCAGCAGGGGGGGCATAAGCCCATCTAACTATGGCTACACCTTC
TRBJ1-2,TRBV20-1,NA,TRBD1,CSATDRDRASF,TGCAGTGCTACCGACCGGGACAGGGCATCCTTC
TRBJ1-2,TRBV25-1,NA,NA,CASALGASGYTF,TGTGCCAGCGCGCTGGGGGCCTCTGGCTACACCTTC
TRBJ1-2,TRBV20-1,NA,TRBD1,CSATRDREDGYTF,TGCAGTGCCACCCGGGACAGGGAGGATGGCTACACCTTC
TRBJ1-2,TRBV30,NA,NA,CAWSSTVGITRSF,TGTGCCTGGAGTTCTACAGTAGGTATCACCAGGAGCTTC
TRBJ2-5,TRBV7-2,NA,NA,CASSLPAETQYF,TGTGCCAGCAGCTTACCCGCGGAGACCCAGTACTTC
TRBJ2-7,TRBV2,NA,NA,CASRGPSYTSRSYEQYF,TGTGCCAGCCGAGGTCCCAGTTACACTTCGCGGTCATACGAGCAGTACTTC
TRBJ2-2,TRBV2,NA,NA,CASSREAGELFF,TGTGCCAGCAGTAGGGAAGCCGGGGAGCTGTTTTTT
TRBJ1-1,TRBV20-1,NA,NA,CSARDPPGRVGGTEAFF,TGCAGTGCTAGAGATCCCCCGGGTAGGGTTGGGGGGACTGAAGCTTTCTTT
TRBJ1-1,TRBV5-6,NA,NA,CASSQDRNTEAFF,TGTGCCAGCAGCCAGGACAGGAACACTGAAGCTTTCTTT
TRBJ2-5,TRBV5-6,NA,NA,CASSLAALGQETQYF,TGTGCCAGCAGCCTGGCAGCCCTGGGGCAAGAGACCCAGTACTTC
TRBJ1-1,TRBV7-2,NA,NA,CASAVNTEAFF,TGTGCCAGCGCGGTGAACACTGAAGCTTTCTTT
TRBJ2-3,TRBV10-3,NA,TRBD2,CAISGQRGEADTQYF,TGTGCCATCAGTGGACAGCGGGGGGAGGCAGATACGCAGTATTTT
TRBJ2-7,TRBV6-5,NA,TRBD1,CASSYSGTGDYEQYF,TGTGCCAGCAGTTACTCCGGGACAGGGGACTACGAGCAGTACTTC
TRBJ2-4,TRBV3-1,NA,NA,CASRDPGGIQYF,TGTGCCAGCCGGGACCCCGGAGGCATTCAGTACTTC
TRBJ2-1,TRBV29-1,NA,TRBD2,CSGEVVAGNEQFF,TGCAGCGGGGAGGTGGTAGCGGGTAATGAGCAGTTCTTC
TRBJ2-5,TRBV5-4,once,TRBD2,CASSSAGTSGETQYF,TGTGCCAGCAGCTCCGCCGGGACTAGTGGAGAGACCCAGTACTTC
TRBJ1-2,TRBV3-1,NA,NA,CASSQVLRDYSHGYTF,TGTGCCAGCAGCCAAGTCCTCAGGGACTATTCCCATGGCTACACCTTC
TRBJ1-5,TRBV29-1,NA,NA,CSVVVGYDQPQHF,TGCAGCGTTGTAGTGGGATACGATCAGCCCCAGCATTTT
TRBJ2-7,TRBV7-9,NA,NA,CASSFVSYEQYF,TGTGCCAGCAGCTTCGTCTCCTACGAGCAGTACTTC
TRBJ2-1,TRBV29-1,NA,NA,CSVVRTSSSYNEQFF,TGCAGCGTTGTTCGGACATCGAGCTCCTACAATGAGCAGTTCTTC
TRBJ2-1,TRBV28,NA,TRBD2,CASSPLSGRDNEQFF,TGTGCCAGCAGTCCGCTCAGCGGGAGGGACAATGAGCAGTTCTTC
TRBJ2-1,TRBV7-2,NA,NA,CASSPGVGYNEQFF,TGTGCCAGCAGCCCAGGGGTGGGTTATAATGAGCAGTTCTTC
TRBJ1-2,TRBV3-1,NA,NA,CASSRQGPYGYTF,TGTGCCAGCAGTCGCCAGGGGCCCTATGGCTACACCTTC
TRBJ2-1,TRBV4-3,NA,NA,CASSQEMRNEQFF,TGCGCCAGCAGCCAAGAAATGAGGAATGAGCAGTTCTTC
TRBJ1-2,TRBV12-3/TRBV12-4,few,NA,CASSLTGNYGYTF,TGTGCCAGCAGTTTAACAGGGAACTATGGCTACACCTTC
TRBJ2-7,TRBV6-6,NA,NA,CASRTLDPPEQYF,TGTGCCAGCAGGACACTAGACCCACCCGAGCAGTACTTC
TRBJ2-5,TRBV20-1,NA,NA,CSAVSGPETQYF,TGCAGTGCTGTCTCGGGACCCGAGACCCAGTACTTC
TRBJ1-1,TRBV18,NA,TRBD1,CASSRDSEAFF,TGTGCCAGCTCACGGGACAGTGAAGCTTTCTTT
TRBJ2-7,TRBV6-5,NA,NA,CASSRTATFYEQYF,TGTGCCAGCTCTCGGACAGCTACATTCTACGAGCAGTACTTC
TRBJ1-2,TRBV30,NA,NA,CAWSRGEHGYTF,TGTGCCTGGAGTAGGGGGGAACATGGCTACACCTTC
TRBJ1-5,TRBV10-3,NA,NA,CAISPHNSNQPQHF,TGTGCCATCAGCCCCCACAATAGCAATCAGCCCCAGCATTTT
TRBJ1-1,TRBV2,NA,NA,CASTIGTEAFF,TGTGCCAGCACCATCGGAACTGAAGCTTTCTTT
TRBJ1-1,TRBV4-1,NA,TRBD1,CASSQIPGQRISEAFF,TGCGCCAGCAGCCAGATCCCGGGACAGAGAATTTCTGAAGCTTTCTTT
TRBJ1-5,TRBV28,NA,NA,CASSTGSWGQPQHF,TGTGCCAGCAGTACAGGGTCCTGGGGACAGCCCCAGCATTTT
TRBJ1-5,TRBV10-3,NA,NA,CAIKGNGDQPQHF,TGTGCCATCAAAGGGAACGGCGATCAGCCCCAGCATTTT
TRBJ2-7,TRBV9,NA,TRBD1,CASSVGAGGYEQYF,TGTGCCAGCAGCGTAGGGGCAGGGGGATACGAGCAGTACTTC
TRBJ1-4,TRBV7-9,NA,TRBD1,CASSFRTGTEKLFF,TGTGCCAGCAGCTTCCGGACAGGGACTGAAAAACTGTTTTTT
TRBJ1-6,TRBV12-3/TRBV12-4,NA,NA,CASSPGPQTSPLHF,TGTGCCAGCAGCCCCGGGCCCCAGACCTCACCCCTCCACTTT
TRBJ1-5,TRBV23-1,NA,NA,CASSPRGQEDLNQPQHF,TGCGCCAGCAGTCCCCGAGGGCAGGAAGATTTGAATCAGCCCCAGCATTTT
TRBJ2-3,TRBV7-2,NA,NA,CASTLVGGLPDTQYF,TGTGCCAGCACCCTCGTTGGGGGTCTCCCAGATACGCAGTATTTT
TRBJ1-5,TRBV15,once,TRBD1,CATSRSPGQRHF,TGTGCCACCAGCAGATCTCCGGGACAGAGGCATTTT
TRBJ2-1,TRBV9,NA,TRBD2,CASSPSGNPPNEQFF,TGTGCCAGCAGCCCGAGCGGGAACCCACCCAATGAGCAGTTCTTC
TRBJ2-5,TRBV2,NA,NA,CASIQGGETQYF,TGTGCCAGCATACAAGGCGGAGAGACCCAGTACTTC
TRBJ2-5,TRBV10-3,NA,NA,CAIGDRGETQYF,TGTGCCATCGGCGACCGTGGAGAGACCCAGTACTTC
TRBJ2-3,TRBV7-3,NA,NA,CASSSVPSGDTQYF,TGTGCCAGCAGCTCGGTTCCTTCAGGGGATACGCAGTATTTT
TRBJ1-4,TRBV18,NA,TRBD1,CASSRTPGTDSGGANEKLFF,TGTGCCAGCTCTCGCACTCCCGGGACAGACTCCGGCGGAGCTAATGAAAAACTGTTTTTT
TRBJ2-1,TRBV5-1,NA,TRBD1,CASSLGRDRGNEQFF,TGCGCCAGCAGCTTGGGCCGGGACAGGGGTAATGAGCAGTTCTTC
TRBJ1-6,TRBV7-2,NA,TRBD1,CASSRDRVAAPLHF,TGTGCCAGCAGCCGGGACAGGGTAGCGGCACCCCTCCACTTT